This T cell receptor beta chain appears in the sequencing data of a study of identical twins. This clonotype was seen a few times. What it recognizes is unknown. CDR1 and CDR2 (germline): SGHDT, YYEEEE. The CDR3 is 11 amino acids. V lost 0 bases to trimming and J lost 8 bases, with 3 bases between them. Study-wide results and caveats: Zero-insertion analyses were open to partial confounding by invariant MAIT and iNKT cells.

The authors used template switching to add a universal primer site and gave cDNA unique molecular identifiers. TCRdb ran MiXCR on the 5' RACE reads and lists one entry per CDR3 protein. The table shows some 1,600,000 distinct CDR3 sequences, with about 32% occurring only once. This sequence originates from a newborn girl in good health. The V call is TRBV5-6, the J call TRBJ2-1; D is ambiguous. The sample comprised cord blood. For the CDR3, the DNA is TGTGCCAGCAGCTTGGATGATGAGCAGTTCTTC. Its protein is CASSLDDEQFF.